The sequence of this T cell receptor (beta chain) was determined in a study of regulatory T cells in long-lasting Graves disease. Study-level findings and limits: Graves' patients with persistent disease showed TCR diversity lower than patients newly diagnosed.

According to the study, TCR beta libraries were built with iRepertoire HTBI primers and CDR3-region Arm-PCR. MiXCR was run by TCRdb on the multiplex PCR reads, yielding one entry per CDR3 protein. The table lists over 300,000 distinct CDR3 sequences, roughly 16% of them singletons. This clonotype showed up many times. Its antigen is unidentified. The CDR3 is 13 residues long. Per germline, CDR1 SNHLY and CDR2 FYNNEI. With 1 base removed from V and 8 bases from J, the gap between germline ends came to 9 bases. Time point: newly diagnosed GD, antithyroid drugs for less than 3 months. PBMC-extracted RNA yielded the TCR library. The authors drew 9 to 9.5 milliliters of peripheral blood into EDTA tubes.

This material consisted of peripheral blood mononuclear cells (PBMCs), taken at new diagnosis, from a patient treated with antithyroid drugs. The source of this sequence is a female donor with Graves disease. This chain links TRBV2 with TRBJ2-4; the D gene could be TRBD1 or TRBD2 (5 bases each). The CDR3 loop reads CASSEGRGDIQYF. CDR3 DNA sequence: TGTGCCAGCAGTGAAGGCCGAGGGGACATTCAGTACTTC.